This T cell receptor beta chain was captured in a study of T cells in Graves' hyperthyroidism and ophthalmopathy (dated by TCRdb to 2018 to 2020). Context from the whole study: Peripheral blood was collected at initial diagnosis, before any treatment. A discovery cohort of around 100 patients, fewer than 50 with Graves' ophthalmopathy and roughly 59 with stable Graves' hyperthyroidism, was used to find distinguishing TCR V-J signatures. Prospective prediction of ophthalmopathy was tested in an independent validation cohort of 18 to 20 hyperthyroidism patients and 15 to 17 patients who later progressed to ophthalmopathy. For training and testing, the 100 or so patients in the discovery cohort were randomly divided in a 7:3 ratio. The study also compared thyroid tissue and blood T-cell repertoires from about six Graves' hyperthyroidism patients. Following sampling, methimazole starting at 30 mg daily was given to hyperthyroidism patients, and high-dose intravenous methylprednisolone was given to ophthalmopathy patients. According to the paper, TCR Vbeta CDR3 sequencing was carried out on 120 to 150 peripheral blood samples, which came from fewer than 50 ophthalmopathy, roughly 75 hyperthyroidism and roughly 17 progressor patients.

This clonotype came up many times. Its antigen specificity is not known. No clone much larger than this one lies a single base away; base qualities are absent. The TCR beta CDR3 regions were amplified from RNA transcripts. The first round of RT-PCR for the TCR CDR3 was performed with the HTBI primer set and the Qiagen OneStep RT-PCR kit. A second multiplex PCR round built the libraries, followed by size selection and purification. The libraries were sequenced on an Illumina HiSeq2000 using paired-end 100 bp reads. Concerning the study's data processing: SOAPnuke was used to process the raw data, with reads discarded if the reads contained adapters or uncalled bases, had a mean Phred below 15, or lacked an exact constant-primer or identifier match. High-quality paired reads were merged using COPE v1.2.5, and each unique nucleotide sequence was defined as a clonotype. Clonotypes were aligned to IMGT TRBV, TRBD and TRBJ reference segments using MiTCR v1.1. Only V-J combinations with frequency above 0.0001, covering 99% to 99.2% of repertoires, were analysed. A TCS score was defined as the ratio between F50 (clonal expansion) and ExV (chaos), using BLOSUM62-based TCRdist between CDR3 peptides within each V-J. Welch's t-statistics and random forest reduced around 520 V-J features to around 14, which were used in a naive Bayes classifier (R e1071). Using fastp trimming at Q25 and MiXCR clonotype assembly, TCRdb reanalyzed the public sequencing data and kept in-frame beta chains. A single entry per CDR3 protein holds the most common genes and DNA from its merged rows. The V and J calls shown here were made by TCRdb, not taken from the authors' results. The sample includes 380,000 or so distinct CDR3 sequences, with around 14% observed a single time. The ten top clones hold roughly 24% of the sample.

The full study reports these points: In validation, the model predicted progression to ophthalmopathy a median of around six months before onset, with about 70% sensitivity and 72.22% specificity. In cross-validation, a model built on a 13 V-J signature told ophthalmopathy apart from stable hyperthyroidism with 87.88% sensitivity and about 81% specificity, and in testing the same model reached 80%/75%. Most expanded thyroid clonotypes (frequency above 0.001) were also found in blood, which suggests that blood repertoires may mirror thyroid immune responses. No statistical method was used to fix the sample size in advance, and group allocation was not hidden from the investigators.

Stable Graves' hyperthyroidism was defined as the absence of progression to ophthalmopathy over 18 months of follow-up. The hyperthyroidism patients were between 18 and 65 years old and newly diagnosed, with a disease duration of less than 2 months. Exclusion was applied to patients with uncontrolled infections, other autoimmune diseases, pregnancy or lactation. Diagnoses relied on clinical symptoms, serum thyroxine and TRAb, thyroid ultrasound and orbital computed tomography. PBMCs were separated from 10 ml of fresh peripheral blood using Ficoll-Paque density gradient centrifugation. Total RNA was extracted using Trizol reagent, and RNA quality was assessed on an Agilent 2100 Bioanalyzer. The trim is 5 bases for V and 0 bases for J, with a gap of 9 bases between the germline ends. CDR1 and CDR2 were assigned from the germline V gene as MNHNS and SASEGT. From the cysteine up to the phenylalanine, the CDR3 has a length of 14 residues. Only CDR3 DNA remains: 42 bases, in frame from the first base.

The chain is assembled from TRBV6-1 and TRBJ2-3, with an unclear D gene assignment. Input material: blood. The TCR comes from a woman in her twenties or thirties with Graves' hyperthyroidism. The nucleotide sequence reads TGTGCCAGCAGTCCCCCTACCAGCACAGATACGCAGTATTTT. It translates to CASSPPTSTDTQYF.